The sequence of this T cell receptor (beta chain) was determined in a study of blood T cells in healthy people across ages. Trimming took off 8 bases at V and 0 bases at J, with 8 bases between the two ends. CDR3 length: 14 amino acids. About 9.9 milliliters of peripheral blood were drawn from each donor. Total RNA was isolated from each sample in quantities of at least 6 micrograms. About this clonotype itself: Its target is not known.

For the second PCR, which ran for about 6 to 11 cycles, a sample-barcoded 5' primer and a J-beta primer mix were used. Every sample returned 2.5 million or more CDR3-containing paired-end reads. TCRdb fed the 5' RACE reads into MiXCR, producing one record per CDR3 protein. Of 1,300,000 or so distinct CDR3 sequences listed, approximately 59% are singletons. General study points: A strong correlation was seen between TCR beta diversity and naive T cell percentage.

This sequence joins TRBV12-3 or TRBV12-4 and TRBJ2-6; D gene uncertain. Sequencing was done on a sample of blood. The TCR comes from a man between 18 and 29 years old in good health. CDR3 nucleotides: TGTGCCAGCGTACGAAGCTCTGGGGCCAACGTCCTGACTTTC. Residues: CASVRSSGANVLTF.